This T cell receptor beta chain was retrieved from a study of neurological immune-mediated disorders. Whole-study results and caveats: Subjects shared no identical expanded-clone CDR3 amino acid sequences, suggesting private TCR-beta repertoires in all groups.

5'RACE employing 10-nucleotide random UMIs yielded the cDNA. Using its own MiXCR run on the 5' RACE reads, TCRdb lists one record per CDR3 protein. This table holds approximately 90,000 distinct CDR3 sequences, 3.5% found once. The CDR3 covers 16 residues. Germline CDR1 SGHRS, CDR2 YFSETQ. With V trimmed by 0 bases and J by 5 bases, 5 bases remained unmatched. From 2 million PBMCs stored at -80 C, the unsorted libraries were generated. This clonotype was recorded at least ten times. The antigen remains undetermined. This receptor was identified in a woman between 18 and 29 years old with multiple sclerosis. Sequencing was carried out using PBMCs. The genes are TRBV5-1 and TRBJ2-5, with 12 bases aligning to TRBD2. The CDR3 reads CASSLVLAGGRETQYF. The CDR3 DNA sequence: TGCGCCAGCAGCTTGGTACTAGCGGGGGGCCGGGAGACCCAGTACTTC. Variable domain in full (rest from reference TRBV5-1 and TRBJ2-5): KAGVTQTPRYLIKTRGQQVTLSCSPISGHRSVSWYQQTPGQGLQFLFEYFSETQRNKGNFPGRFSGRQFSNSRSEMNVSTLELGDSALYLCASSLVLAGGRETQYFGPGTRLLVL.